The clone carrying this TCR beta chain was counted between two and nine times. As every portion of the isolated RNA was reverse transcribed, the sequencing read expressed TCRB transcripts. Using immunoSEQ multiplex PCR, the repertoire was profiled, and TCRdb retains in-frame clones only, with some absent. The table lists more than 140,000 clones, roughly 9.7% of them singletons, with 0.55% to 0.75% in the top ten. The sample is drawn from a study of beta chain features in type 1 diabetes. CDR3 length: 14 residues. Germline values: CDR1 SGHNT, CDR2 YYREEE (reference sequence). V lost 0 bases to trimming and J lost 0 bases, with 6 bases between them.

This receptor was identified in a woman between 40 and 50 years old in good health. Sequencing used central memory CD4+ T cells from blood. The chain has TRBV5-4 and TRBJ1-1; D unclear. CDR3 bases: TGTGCCAGCAGCTTGGGAGGGTTGAACACTGAAGCTTTCTTT. Amino acid sequence: CASSLGGLNTEAFF.